These T cell receptor beta chains were read from a single sample in a study of blood T cell repertoires in COVID-19. Profiling relied on immunoSEQ multiplex PCR, and the TCRdb table lists in-frame clones only, not all of them. Found here are roughly 200,000 clones, approximately 80% of them singletons; the top ten hold about 6.7%. Sample: peripheral blood. These receptors all come from a woman in her 40s with COVID-19, enrolled during active disease. Each CDR3 is given with its conserved first and last residue. A D gene is named only where the DNA matches it firmly. The listing skips clone size in some rows; elsewhere it reads once, few, many or a size class.

TRBV7-3,TRBJ2-1,.,TRBD2,CASSLRREGYNEQFF,TGTGCCAGCAGCTTGCGGCGGGAGGGGTACAATGAGCAGTTCTTC
TRBV6-4,TRBJ1-2,once,.,CASSALGGYGYTF,TGTGCCAGCAGTGCCCTCGGGGGCTATGGCTACACCTTC
TRBV18,TRBJ1-5,.,TRBD1,CASSPLTGGAQTSNQPQHF,TGTGCCAGCTCACCCTTGACAGGGGGCGCACAGACCAGCAATCAGCCCCAGCATTTT
TRBV5-1,TRBJ1-1,.,TRBD1,CATKRQGVEAFF,TGCGCCACTAAACGACAGGGTGTTGAAGCTTTCTTT
TRBV6-1,TRBJ2-7,.,TRBD1,CASSDVGQGGTYEQYF,TGTGCCAGCAGTGACGTGGGACAGGGTGGTACCTACGAGCAGTACTTC
TRBV2,TRBJ2-1,.,TRBD1,CASRGQGQFF,TGTGCCAGCAGAGGACAGGGACAGTTCTTC
TRBV19,TRBJ1-1,.,.,CASSPETGTLNTEAFF,TGTGCCAGTAGTCCCGAAACGGGTACGCTGAACACTGAAGCTTTCTTT
TRBV28,TRBJ2-1,.,.,CASSYRSGLGHEQFF,TGTGCCAGCAGTTACCGATCAGGGCTCGGGCATGAGCAGTTCTTC
TRBV7-9,TRBJ1-5,.,TRBD1,CASSLSTGGTQPQHF,TGTGCCAGCAGCCTCTCGACAGGGGGCACTCAGCCCCAGCATTTT
TRBV19,TRBJ1-5,.,.,CASTVSNQPQHF,TGTGCCAGCACAGTTAGCAATCAGCCCCAGCATTTT
TRBV5-1,TRBJ2-5,.,TRBD1,CASSGGTGETQYF,TGCGCCAGCAGCGGAGGGACAGGGGAGACCCAGTACTTC
TRBV10-1,TRBJ2-7,.,TRBD1,CASSDYGGTGGDEQYF,TGCGCCAGCAGTGACTACGGGGGGACAGGGGGCGACGAGCAGTACTTC
TRBV9,TRBJ1-2,.,.,CASSPEQGAKGYTF,TGTGCCAGCAGCCCAGAACAGGGTGCGAAAGGCTACACCTTC
TRBV6-1,TRBJ1-2,.,.,CASSEAFGGNYGYTF,TGTGCCAGCAGTGAAGCGTTTGGGGGGAACTATGGCTACACCTTC
TRBV9,TRBJ2-2,once,.,CASSVAWADTGELFF,TGTGCCAGCAGCGTAGCTTGGGCCGACACCGGGGAGCTGTTTTTT
TRBV7-6,TRBJ2-1,.,.,CASSLGAGNEQFF,TGTGCCAGCAGCTTAGGCGCAGGCAATGAGCAGTTCTTC
TRBV7-2,TRBJ2-3,.,TRBD1,CASSLLARTGGSTDTQYF,TGTGCCAGCAGCTTGCTTGCCCGGACAGGGGGCAGCACAGATACGCAGTATTTT
TRBV20-1,TRBJ1-5,.,.,CSASQGLSNQPQHF,TGCAGTGCTAGTCAGGGTTTAAGCAATCAGCCCCAGCATTTT
TRBV4-1,TRBJ2-1,.,TRBD2,CASSQGLSLAGGLGNEQFF,TGCGCCAGCAGCCAAGGTTTATCCCTAGCGGGGGGGTTGGGCAATGAGCAGTTCTTC
TRBV4-1,TRBJ1-2,.,.,CASSLTERANYGYTF,TGCGCCAGCAGCCTCACCGAACGGGCTAACTATGGCTACACCTTC
TRBV7-9,TRBJ1-2,.,.,CASSAQKEGGYTF,TGTGCCAGCAGCGCCCAGAAGGAGGGGGGCTACACCTTC
TRBV6-5,TRBJ1-6,few,TRBD1,CASSRDRVFSPLHF,TGTGCCAGCAGTCGCGACAGGGTTTTTTCACCCCTCCACTTT
TRBV3-1/TRBV3-2,TRBJ1-2,.,.,CASSQDSRRVGNYGYTF,TGTGCCAGCAGCCAAGATTCCCGCAGGGTGGGGAACTATGGCTACACCTTC
TRBV4-1,TRBJ2-3,.,TRBD2,CASSQLGLAGDTDTQYF,TGCGCCAGCAGCCAACTGGGACTAGCGGGGGACACAGATACGCAGTATTTT
TRBV7-3,TRBJ2-2,.,.,CASSRSNANTGELFF,TGTGCCAGCAGCCGAAGCAACGCGAACACCGGGGAGCTGTTTTTT
TRBV5-6,TRBJ2-3,few,TRBD1,CASRQGADTQYF,TGTGCCAGTCGACAGGGGGCAGATACGCAGTATTTT
TRBV19,TRBJ1-4,.,.,CASSYLYREGEKLFF,TGTGCCAGTAGTTATCTTTACAGGGAAGGTGAAAAACTGTTTTTT
TRBV29-1,TRBJ1-1,.,.,CSVARPENTEAFF,TGCAGCGTTGCGCGTCCCGAGAACACTGAAGCTTTCTTT
TRBV10-3,TRBJ2-7,.,TRBD1,CAISGFRDSIYEQYF,TGTGCCATCAGTGGCTTCCGGGACAGCATCTACGAGCAGTACTTC
TRBV3-1/TRBV3-2,TRBJ1-4,.,.,CASSNHGTPNEKLFF,TGTGCCAGCAGTAATCACGGGACACCTAATGAAAAACTGTTTTTT
TRBV29-1,TRBJ1-4,.,TRBD1,CSVGFTGAKLFF,TGCAGCGTAGGATTCACAGGGGCGAAACTGTTTTTT
TRBV5-4,TRBJ2-1,once,TRBD2,CASSITSAVHNEQFF,TGTGCCAGCAGCATCACTAGCGCGGTACACAATGAGCAGTTCTTC
TRBV7-2,TRBJ1-2,.,.,CASSLDGRGYGYTF,TGTGCCAGCAGCTTAGATGGGAGAGGCTATGGCTACACCTTC
TRBV27,TRBJ1-1,.,.,CASRRRVTEAFF,TGTGCCAGCAGGAGACGGGTCACTGAAGCTTTCTTT